The T cell receptor (beta chain) under discussion was sequenced for a study of quantifying T cell responses using KT2 cells. About the research overall: TCR alpha and beta constant-region primers primed reverse transcription of RNA. The second PCR was a qPCR stopped at a predetermined fluorescence threshold.

This clonotype has a count of ten or more. Its antigen is undetermined. A single-stranded UMI oligo with SP2 sequence was ligated to cDNA 3' ends. The first PCR ran 3 to 5 cycles with an equimolar RC1.1 and RC1.2 beta primer mix. TCRdb analysed the UMI-ligation and nested PCR reads with MiXCR anew, one entry per CDR3 protein. The sample shows about 33,000 distinct CDR3 sequences, approximately 10% of them seen only once. Study-level results: KT2 sequence counts showed saturation when very many KT2 cells were spiked in.

Known numbers of the T cell clone KT2 were added to PBMC. A range of KT2-to-PBMC ratios was made using fixed PBMC numbers. This CDR3 is 14 amino acids long. V usage is TRBV21-1 and J usage is TRBJ1-2; the D segment call TRBD1 is taken from the table without a DNA check. TRBV21-1 is flagged as a pseudogene. The source of this sequence is a human donor. Sequencing was performed on PBMCs spiked with cells of the T cell clone KT2. This chain's CDR3 is CASSKAPASELKYF. The CDR3 nucleotides read TGTGCCAGCAGCAAGGCCCCGGCCAGCGAACTGAAGTACTTC.